This T cell receptor beta chain was recovered during a study of T cells in Graves' hyperthyroidism and ophthalmopathy. General study findings and limits: Ophthalmopathy onset followed model prediction by a median about 6.9 months.

This clonotype was observed many times. What it binds is not known. Amplification yielded TCR beta CDR3 regions, with RNA transcripts as the source. HTBI primers were employed in a first-round RT-PCR of the TCR CDR3. One entry per CDR3 protein results from TCRdb running MiXCR on the multiplex PCR reads. The sample lists 300,000 to 350,000 distinct CDR3 sequences; around 20% were seen once. This CDR3 region has 15 residues. J gave up 6 bases and V 2 bases, and 9 bases lay outside the gene matches. The germline CDR1 and CDR2 sequences are MDHEN and SYDVKM. Subjects aged 18 to 65 presented with newly diagnosed hyperthyroidism of less than 2 months' duration.

Specimen: blood. The TCR sequence derives from a woman aged 50 to 60 with Graves' hyperthyroidism. The chain has TRBV28 and TRBJ1-1; 7 bases map to TRBD1. The CDR3 region is CASSLLDRAGAEAFF. The CDR3 DNA follows: TGTGCCAGCAGTTTACTTGACAGGGCTGGTGCTGAAGCTTTCTTT. Full variable domain (missing parts from reference TRBV28 and TRBJ1-1): DVKVTQSSRYLVKRTGEKVFLECVQDMDHENMFWYRQDPGLGLRLIYFSYDVKMKEKGDIPEGYSVSREKKERFSLILESASTNQTSMYLCASSLLDRAGAEAFFGQGTRLTVV.